This TCR beta chain emerged from a study of blood T cell repertoires in COVID-19 (dated by TCRdb to the early 2020s). Concerning the study at large: The collaborator samples originated in the United States, Italy and Spain and spanned the acute and convalescent phases of COVID-19. The material from the prospective study consisted of cDNA or gDNA derived from T cells, B-cell-depleted T cells, or PBMCs. The dataset comprised deeply sampled blood TCRbeta repertoires from subjects exposed to, actively infected with, or recovered from COVID-19. A freely available public database, intended as a resource for researchers studying the immune response to SARS-CoV-2, is where the repertoires were released. Samples came from the ongoing ImmuneRACE study (first 160 participants) plus 1,254 subjects from 6 global collaborators. Sample metadata almost always included a de-identified subject ID, COVID-19 status, age in years and sex. HLA class I and class II types, where available, came from metadata supplied by the sample provider rather than from assay-based typing. On the study overall, not on this receptor specifically: How much clinical and demographic metadata was included differed by source and by participant, and the metadata was provided uncurated.

TCRbeta CDR3 regions were amplified from genomic DNA by means of the immunoSEQ Assay, a bias-controlled multiplex PCR. The authors' analysis ran thus. The number of nucleated cells in each sample was estimated from the amplification of reference gene primers within the assay. To quantify the absolute abundance of each unique TCRbeta CDR3 rearrangement, sequence reads were collapsed and filtered. For each sample, productive Simpson clonality was calculated as the square root of Simpson's diversity index across productive rearrangements. Not all clones reach the TCRdb copy of this immuneACCESS table, which keeps in-frame sequences only. Checked studies attribute under half of the gap to unresolved V genes and leave the rest unexplained. For V, J and clone size, that table is used; D and trimming come from the DNA. This sample is represented by approximately 130,000 clones; around three quarters of them were singletons. Less than 14% of the sample belongs to the ten largest clones.

About this clone itself: What this receptor recognizes is not known. The sample holds no much larger clone one base away, and base qualities are not on file.

Each collaborating institution followed its own protocols to collect whole blood in K2EDTA tubes. For TCRbeta analysis, collaborators shipped samples as frozen whole blood, isolated PBMCs, or DNA extracted from either of those sample types. Source material: peripheral blood. This TCR was recovered from a human donor in a cohort sampled during active COVID-19.

The base sequence is TGCAGCGTGGCTACCTTCCGGACAGGGGCGGACACTGAAGCTTTCTTT. This sequence encodes CSVATFRTGADTEAFF. The rearrangement combines TRBV29-1 with TRBJ1-1, with 9 bases in between that match TRBD1. Counted from cysteine to phenylalanine, this CDR3 has 16 amino acids. Only the CDR3 part of the read is kept: 48 bases, read in frame from the first base. V ends up 6 bases short and J 3 bases short, with an unmatched junction base count of 14. CDR1 and CDR2 are drawn from the germline V gene: SQVTM, ANQGSEA.